This TCR beta chain was found in a study of cytomegalovirus exposure and HLA in healthy donors. For the study at large: Genotyping of about 400 donors showed that over 65% belonged to the Caucasian-associated ancestry cluster.

60 Vbeta and 13 Jbeta primers were used in PCR. Per the original data handling: Approximately 11 million of the about 80 million unique TCR beta chains counted in a later analysis were shared. Here immunoSEQ multiplex PCR was the method, and the copy in TCRdb shows in-frame clones only, minus some. D and trimming come from the DNA, and the V and J calls and clone size come from that table. The sample totals 45,000 to 55,000 clones; its top ten clones hold 11%. With regard to this clone: Antigen: not known.

Study conclusions and caveats: The productive fraction for most TCR beta V segments was about 87% or about 30% in an earlier analysis. Presence/absence analyses rested on an assumption that sequencing depth was roughly uniform across donors.

The clonotype originates from a woman aged 45 to 65 in good health and CMV-seropositive. The sequencing sample was made of PBMCs.

This CDR3 is CASSFEVTEAFF. Here the CDR3 DNA reads TGTGCCAGCAGTTTTGAGGTGACTGAAGCTTTCTTT. The rearrangement joins TRBV28 to TRBJ1-1; no clear D. The CDR3 runs 12 residues. V was shortened by 3 bases and J by 5 bases, with 7 bases between the two germline ends. Germline V CDR1 and CDR2: MDHEN, SYDVKM.